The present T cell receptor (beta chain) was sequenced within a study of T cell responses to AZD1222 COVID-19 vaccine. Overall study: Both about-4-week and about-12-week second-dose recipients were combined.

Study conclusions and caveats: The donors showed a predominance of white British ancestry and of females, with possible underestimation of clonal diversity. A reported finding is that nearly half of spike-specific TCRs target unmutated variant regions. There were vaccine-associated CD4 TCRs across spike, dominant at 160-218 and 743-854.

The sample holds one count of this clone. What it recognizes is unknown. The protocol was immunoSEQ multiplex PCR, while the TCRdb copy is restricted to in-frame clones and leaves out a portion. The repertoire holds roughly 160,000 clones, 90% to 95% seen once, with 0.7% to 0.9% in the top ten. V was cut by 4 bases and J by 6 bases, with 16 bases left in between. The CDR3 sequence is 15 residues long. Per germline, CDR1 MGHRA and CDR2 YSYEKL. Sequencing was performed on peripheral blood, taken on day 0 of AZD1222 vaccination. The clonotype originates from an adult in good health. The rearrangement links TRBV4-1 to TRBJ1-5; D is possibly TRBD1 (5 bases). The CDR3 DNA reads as TGCGCCAGCAGCCCTAAAGCGGGGGGTGGTCAGCCCCAGCATTTT. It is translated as CASSPKAGGGQPQHF.